This TCR beta chain was sequenced in a study of cytotoxic CD8 clonotypes in ibrutinib-treated CLL. About the study: Results showed around 25 partial and 2 complete responses; following median approximately 73 months, around 15 remained remitted, about twelve advanced.

Trimming cost V 6 bases and J 3 bases, with 12 bases left between them. Germline values: CDR1 LNHDA, CDR2 SQIVND (reference sequence). This CDR3 contains 15 residues. Worth noting for this clone: Its antigen is not identified.

Findings and caveats of the study: Clonality increased with ibrutinib response but returned toward baseline at progression. Exceeding age-matched healthy donors, baseline clonality also tracked the counts of circulating CD8+ T cells. Treatment left the uncommon public clonotypes either contracted or stable in frequency.

Generated by immunoSEQ multiplex PCR, the TCRdb table keeps only in-frame clones and is missing some. Seen here are around 250,000 clones, 70% observed once, and the top ten hold roughly 15%. The sequence was obtained from a human donor with chronic lymphocytic leukemia. The chain employs TRBV19 and TRBJ2-6; D may be TRBD1 or TRBD2 (5 bases each). Material: PBMCs, obtained after 24 months of ibrutinib treatment. CDR3 amino acids: CASRPSGSGANVLTF. The CDR3 bases are TGTGCCAGTAGGCCGTCAGGGAGTGGGGCCAACGTCCTGACTTTC.